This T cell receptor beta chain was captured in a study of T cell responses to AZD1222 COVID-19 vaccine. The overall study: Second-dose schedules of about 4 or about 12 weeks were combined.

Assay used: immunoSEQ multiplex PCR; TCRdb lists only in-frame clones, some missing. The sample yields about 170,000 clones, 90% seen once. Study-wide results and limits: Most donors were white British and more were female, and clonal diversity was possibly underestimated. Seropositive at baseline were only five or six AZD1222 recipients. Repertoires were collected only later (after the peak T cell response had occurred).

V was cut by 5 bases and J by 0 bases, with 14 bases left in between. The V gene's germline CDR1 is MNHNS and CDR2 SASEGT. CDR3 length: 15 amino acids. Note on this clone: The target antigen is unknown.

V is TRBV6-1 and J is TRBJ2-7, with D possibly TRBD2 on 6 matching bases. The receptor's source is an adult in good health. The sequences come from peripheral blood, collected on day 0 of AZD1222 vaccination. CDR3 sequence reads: CASSKDYPSSYEQYF. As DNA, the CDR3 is TGTGCCAGCAGTAAGGACTATCCGAGCTCCTACGAGCAGTACTTC.